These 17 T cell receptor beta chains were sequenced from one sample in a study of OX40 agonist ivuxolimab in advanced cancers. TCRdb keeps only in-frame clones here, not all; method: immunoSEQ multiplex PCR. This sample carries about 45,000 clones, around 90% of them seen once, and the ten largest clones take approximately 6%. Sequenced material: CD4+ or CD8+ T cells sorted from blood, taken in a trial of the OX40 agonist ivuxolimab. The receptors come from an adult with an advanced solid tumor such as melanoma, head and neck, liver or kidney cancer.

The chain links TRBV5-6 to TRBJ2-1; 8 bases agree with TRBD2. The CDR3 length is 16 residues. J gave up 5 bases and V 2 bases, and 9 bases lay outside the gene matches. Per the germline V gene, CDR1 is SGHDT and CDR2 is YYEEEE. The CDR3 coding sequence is TGTGCCAGCAGCTTAGAGATAGCGGGATCGAACAATGAGCAGTTCTTC. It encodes CASSLEIAGSNNEQFF.

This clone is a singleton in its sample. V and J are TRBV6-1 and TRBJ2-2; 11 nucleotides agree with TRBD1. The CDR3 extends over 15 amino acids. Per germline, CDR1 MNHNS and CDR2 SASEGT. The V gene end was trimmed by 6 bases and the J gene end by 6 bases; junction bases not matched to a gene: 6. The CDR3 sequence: CASRLDRGQSGELFF. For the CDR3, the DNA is TGTGCCAGCAGATTGGACAGGGGGCAGTCCGGGGAGCTGTTTTTT.

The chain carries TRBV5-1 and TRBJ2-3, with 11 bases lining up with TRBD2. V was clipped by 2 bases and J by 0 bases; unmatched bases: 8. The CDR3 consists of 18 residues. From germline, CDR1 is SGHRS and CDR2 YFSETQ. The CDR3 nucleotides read TGCGCCAGCAGCTTCGGACTAGCGGGCTTCCGCAGCACAGATACGCAGTATTTT. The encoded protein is CASSFGLAGFRSTDTQYF.

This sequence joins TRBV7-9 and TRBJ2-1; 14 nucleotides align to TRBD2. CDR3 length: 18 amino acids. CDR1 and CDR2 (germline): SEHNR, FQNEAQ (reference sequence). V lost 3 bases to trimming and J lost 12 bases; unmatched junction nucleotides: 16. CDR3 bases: TGTGCCAGCAGCTTGGGGGGACTAGCGGGAGTGAATACAGGGGTGCAGTTCTTC. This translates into CASSLGGLAGVNTGVQFF.

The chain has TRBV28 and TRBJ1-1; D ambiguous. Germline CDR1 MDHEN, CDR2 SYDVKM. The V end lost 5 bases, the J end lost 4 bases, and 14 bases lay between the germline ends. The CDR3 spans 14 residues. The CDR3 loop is CASSPTLLATEAFF. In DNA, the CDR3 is TGTGCCAGCAGTCCTACGTTATTGGCCACTGAAGCTTTCTTT.

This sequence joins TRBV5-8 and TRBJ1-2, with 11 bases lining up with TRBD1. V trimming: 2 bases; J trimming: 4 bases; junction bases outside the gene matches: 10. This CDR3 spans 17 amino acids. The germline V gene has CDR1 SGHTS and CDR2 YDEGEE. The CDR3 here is CASSFRTGGRSFYGYTF. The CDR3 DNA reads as TGTGCCAGCAGCTTTCGGACAGGGGGCAGATCCTTCTATGGCTACACCTTC.

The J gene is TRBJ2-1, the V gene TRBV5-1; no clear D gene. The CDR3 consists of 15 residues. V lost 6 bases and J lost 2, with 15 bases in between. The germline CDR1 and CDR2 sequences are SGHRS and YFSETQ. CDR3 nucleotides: TGCGCCAGCACCCCCGAGTTGCGCACCTACAATGAGCAGTTCTTC. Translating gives CASTPELRTYNEQFF.

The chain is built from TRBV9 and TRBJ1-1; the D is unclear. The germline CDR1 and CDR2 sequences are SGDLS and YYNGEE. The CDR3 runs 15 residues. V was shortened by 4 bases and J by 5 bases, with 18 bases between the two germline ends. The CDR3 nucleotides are TGTGCCAGCAGCCCGAGATCACTACCGTTGACTGAAGCTTTCTTT. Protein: CASSPRSLPLTEAFF.

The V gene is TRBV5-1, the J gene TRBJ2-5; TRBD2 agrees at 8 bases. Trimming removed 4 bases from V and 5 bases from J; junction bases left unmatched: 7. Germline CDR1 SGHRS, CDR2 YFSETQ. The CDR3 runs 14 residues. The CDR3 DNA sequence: TGCGCCAGCAGCCATAGCGGGAAGGGGGAGACCCAGTACTTC. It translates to CASSHSGKGETQYF. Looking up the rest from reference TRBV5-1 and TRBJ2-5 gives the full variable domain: KAGVTQTPRYLIKTRGQQVTLSCSPISGHRSVSWYQQTPGQGLQFLFEYFSETQRNKGNFPGRFSGRQFSNSRSEMNVSTLELGDSALYLCASSHSGKGETQYFGPGTRLLVL.

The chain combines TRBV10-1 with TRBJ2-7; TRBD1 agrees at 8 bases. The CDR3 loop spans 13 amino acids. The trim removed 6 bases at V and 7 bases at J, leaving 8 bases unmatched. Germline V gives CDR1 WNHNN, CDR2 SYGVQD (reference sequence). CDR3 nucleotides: TGCGCCAGCAGCAGGGACAGGCGAGGGGAGCAGTACTTC. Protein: CASSRDRRGEQYF.

CDR3 sequence (DNA): TGTGCCACCCACCCGACGGAAACCTACGAGCAGTACTTC. Translation gives CATHPTETYEQYF. V usage is TRBV10-3 and J usage is TRBJ2-7, with unresolved D. V gave up 10 bases and J gave up 2 bases, with 15 bases separating them. Germline-derived CDR1 and CDR2 are ENHRY and SYGVKD. CDR3 length: 13 residues.

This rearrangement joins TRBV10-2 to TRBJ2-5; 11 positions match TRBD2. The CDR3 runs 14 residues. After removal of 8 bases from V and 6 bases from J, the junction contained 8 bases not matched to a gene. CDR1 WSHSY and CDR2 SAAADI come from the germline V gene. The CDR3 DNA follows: TGCGCCAGCCAGACTAGCGGGGCCCTTAAGACCCAGTACTTC. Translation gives CASQTSGALKTQYF.

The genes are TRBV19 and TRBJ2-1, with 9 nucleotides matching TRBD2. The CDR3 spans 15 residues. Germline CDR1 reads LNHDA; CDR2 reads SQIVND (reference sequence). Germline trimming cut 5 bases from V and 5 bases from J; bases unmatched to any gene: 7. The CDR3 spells CASSSQREVNNEQFF. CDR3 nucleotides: TGTGCCAGTAGTTCCCAGCGGGAGGTAAACAATGAGCAGTTCTTC.

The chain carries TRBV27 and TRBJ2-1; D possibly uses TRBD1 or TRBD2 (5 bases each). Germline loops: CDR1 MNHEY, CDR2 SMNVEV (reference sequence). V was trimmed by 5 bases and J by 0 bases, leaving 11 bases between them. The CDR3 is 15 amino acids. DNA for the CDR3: TGTGCCAGCAGTCCCCGGGACCTCTCCTACAATGAGCAGTTCTTC. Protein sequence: CASSPRDLSYNEQFF.

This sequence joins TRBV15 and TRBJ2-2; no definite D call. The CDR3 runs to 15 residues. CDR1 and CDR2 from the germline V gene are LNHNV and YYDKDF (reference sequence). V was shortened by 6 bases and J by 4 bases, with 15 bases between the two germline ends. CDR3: CATSSLGRSTGELFF. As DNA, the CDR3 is TGTGCCACCAGTTCTCTCGGGCGCAGCACCGGGGAGCTGTTTTTT.

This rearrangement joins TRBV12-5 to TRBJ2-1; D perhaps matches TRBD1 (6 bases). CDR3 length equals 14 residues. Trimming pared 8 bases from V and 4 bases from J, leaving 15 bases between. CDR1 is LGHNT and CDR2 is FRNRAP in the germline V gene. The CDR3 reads CASRGSQSYNEQFF. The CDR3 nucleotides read TGTGCTAGTAGGGGGAGTCAATCGTACAATGAGCAGTTCTTC.

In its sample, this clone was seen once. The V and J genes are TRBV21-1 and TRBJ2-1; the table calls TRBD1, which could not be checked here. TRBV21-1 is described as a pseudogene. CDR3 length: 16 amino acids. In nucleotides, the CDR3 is TGTGCCAGCAGCACCCCCGGGACACCCGACGGCAATGAGCAGTTCTTC. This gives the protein CASSTPGTPDGNEQFF.